The next 8 T cell receptor beta chains were all read from a single sample in a study of T cells in Graves' hyperthyroidism and ophthalmopathy. From RNA transcripts, TCR beta CDR3 regions were amplified. First-round RT-PCR with HTBI primers amplified the TCR CDR3 region. TCRdb redid the calling of the multiplex PCR reads with MiXCR, one entry per CDR3 protein. The sample carries about 420,000 distinct CDR3 sequences, less than 20% recorded once. The sequencing input was blood. The receptors were sampled from a woman between 18 and 30 years old with Graves' hyperthyroidism.

On this clonotype: A much larger clone differs by one base, so this may be a read error. The chain uses TRBV15 and TRBJ1-2, with a possible D match to TRBD1 (6 bases). Germline V gene data show CDR1 as LNHNV and CDR2 as YYDKDF (reference sequence). The CDR3 is 14 residues long. The CDR3 DNA is TGTGCCACCAGCAGAGATCCAGGGGCAAATGGCTGCACCTTC. Its protein product is CATSRDPGANGCTF.

This clonotype appeared a few times. One base away lies a much larger clone, so this may be a sequencing read error. The chain has TRBV11-2 and TRBJ2-7; D possibly corresponds to TRBD1 (5 bases). Germline loops: CDR1 SGHAT, CDR2 FQNNGV. This CDR3 has 15 amino acids. CDR3 residues: CASSLGRGPLRERYF. DNA for the CDR3: TGTGCCAGCAGCTTAGGAAGGGGTCCACTACGAGAGCGGTACTTC.

As for this clonotype: One base away lies a much larger clone, so this may be a sequencing read error. This rearrangement joins TRBV7-3 to TRBJ1-1; D is unresolved. This CDR3 is built from 13 residues. V was shortened by 2 bases and J by 0 bases, with 4 bases between the two germline ends. Germline V gene data show CDR1 as SGHTA and CDR2 as FQGTGA. CDR3 residues: CASSLWMNTEAFF. The DNA of the CDR3 is TGTGCCAGCAGCTTATGGATGAACACTGAAGCTTTCTTT. The full variable domain, rest sourced from reference TRBV7-3 and TRBJ1-1, is GAGVSQTPSNKVTEKGKYVELRCDPISGHTALYWYRQSLGQGPEFLIYFQGTGAADDSGLPNDRFFAVRPEGSVSTLKIQRTERGDSAVYLCASSLWMNTEAFFGQGTRLTVV.

This clonotype has ten or more counts. The rearrangement links TRBV7-8 to TRBJ2-1, with TRBD2 matching 15 bases. CDR1 and CDR2 (germline): SGHVS, FQNEAQ. The CDR3 spans 17 residues. V gave up 5 bases and J gave up 7 bases; unmatched junction bases: 9. This CDR3 is CASSRRTSGRGLNEQFF. The CDR3 DNA reads TGTGCCAGCAGCCGAAGGACTAGCGGGAGGGGGTTGAATGAGCAGTTCTTC.

The CDR3 DNA reads TGTGCCAGCAGTGAAGAGGCTAGCGGGAGCTCCTACGAGCAGTACTTC. It yields the protein CASSEEASGSSYEQYF. V and J are TRBV2 and TRBJ2-7; the match to TRBD2 covers 10 bases. Germline CDR1 is SNHLY and CDR2 is FYNNEI. Trimming cost V 1 base and J 0 bases; bases outside gene matches: 3. The CDR3 runs 16 residues.

The rearrangement uses TRBV19 and TRBJ2-7, with 9 bases identical to TRBD1. CDR3 size: 15 residues. V lost 5 bases and J lost 0; bases outside the gene matches: 5. Germline V CDR1 and CDR2: LNHDA, SQIVND (reference sequence). The CDR3 coding sequence is TGTGCCAGTAGTCCCGACAGGGGGAGCTCCTACGAGCAGTACTTC. It translates to CASSPDRGSSYEQYF.

This clonotype was observed many times. CDR3 protein: CASSSPTGVFTYEQYF. DNA for the CDR3: TGTGCCAGCAGCTCCCCGACAGGAGTTTTTACCTACGAGCAGTACTTC. The chain joins TRBV7-8 to TRBJ2-7; D possibly corresponds to TRBD1 (6 bases). V was cut by 4 bases and J by 2 bases, with 18 bases left in between. CDR1 and CDR2 from the germline V gene are SGHVS and FQNEAQ. The CDR3 loop spans 16 amino acids.

This clonotype was counted at least ten times. The J gene is TRBJ2-3, the V gene TRBV3-1; a possible D gene is TRBD2 (6 bases). Trimming pared 0 bases from V and 4 bases from J, leaving 26 bases between. From germline, CDR1 is LGHDT and CDR2 YNNKEL (reference sequence). The CDR3 covers 20 residues. The CDR3: CASSQDLFEAWVAAPDTQYF. The CDR3 bases are TGTGCCAGCAGCCAAGATTTGTTCGAGGCGTGGGTAGCGGCCCCAGATACGCAGTATTTT.